This T cell receptor (beta chain) was captured in a study of OX40 agonist ivuxolimab in advanced cancers. For the study at large: Patients in the trial were receiving intravenous ivuxolimab every 2 weeks, at doses of 0.01 to 10 mg/kg.

The method was immunoSEQ multiplex PCR; TCRdb's version includes in-frame clones alone and lacks a portion of them. Among tens of thousands of clones listed, 92% were seen once. Notes on this clone: The antigen remains undetermined. In the same sample, other DNA sequences code for this CDR3.

General study results and limits: At doses 0.1 to 3.0 mg/kg, CD4+ and CD8+ clones expanded.

This CDR3 comprises 14 residues. Trimming removed 0 bases from V and 0 bases from J, with 4 bases in between. The V gene's germline CDR1 is SGHRS and CDR2 YFSETQ. Patients were ineligible given autoimmune disease history or systemic immunosuppression. On cycle 4 day 1 and cycle 7 day 1, as well as at baseline, blood was sampled. The receptor was isolated from an adult with an advanced solid tumor such as melanoma, head and neck, liver or kidney cancer. The source was CD4+ or CD8+ T cells sorted from blood, collected in a trial of the OX40 agonist ivuxolimab. The chain combines TRBV5-1 with TRBJ1-3; no firm D call. CDR3 sequence reads: CASSLDSSGNTIYF. The CDR3 DNA reads as TGCGCCAGCAGCTTGGATTCCTCTGGAAACACCATATATTTT.